This paragraph covers one T cell receptor beta chain sequence. Its antigen is not known. These data are taken from a study of T-cell reconstitution after alpha-beta-depleted transplantation in children. General study results and limits: About two months after transplant, alpha-beta T cells reportedly came from several hundred expanded graft clones. Among T cells one year after transplant, newly produced cells accounted for most counts and diversity. It was surviving recipient T cells and thymic progenitors that gave some patients high TCRbeta diversity at day 60.

Unique molecular identifiers were incorporated into the prepared TCRbeta library. TCRdb reanalysed the PCR reads using MiXCR and keeps one entry per CDR3 protein. Of some 110,000 distinct CDR3 sequences in the sample, under 13% were seen once. The length of the CDR3 is 15 residues. The germline gives CDR1 MNHNS, CDR2 SASEGT. Trimming left V 6 bases short and J 0 bases short, with 13 bases between. This sequence joins TRBV6-1 and TRBJ2-3; D is ambiguous. Sequenced material: PBMCs, taken before TCRalphabeta/CD19-depleted stem cell transplant. This receptor was identified in a boy aged 2 to 10 with acute lymphoblastic leukemia, due to receive a stem cell transplant. The DNA for the CDR3 is TGTGCCAGCAGCGCCCGAGAGCGCAGCACAGATACGCAGTATTTT. It translates to CASSARERSTDTQYF.